Following are 13 T cell receptor beta chains from one sample sequenced in a study of T cell responses to AZD1222 COVID-19 vaccine. Clones were sequenced by immunoSEQ multiplex PCR, and TCRdb holds only the in-frame ones, with some missing. This table has 30,000 to 35,000 clones, around three quarters appearing once. The sequences come from peripheral blood, collected 28 days after the second AZD1222 dose. The receptors come from an adult who received the AZD1222 COVID-19 vaccine.

This chain joins TRBV28 and TRBJ1-2; D may be TRBD1 (5 bases). The CDR3 covers 13 residues. V lost 7 bases and J 6 bases, leaving 15 bases between the germline ends. Germline V gene sequence: CDR1 MDHEN, CDR2 SYDVKM. The CDR3 nucleotides are TGTGCCAGCAACCTACAGGAGTTCCATGGCTACACCTTC. Translation: CASNLQEFHGYTF.

The CDR3 DNA reads as TGCAGCGTTACAGCCCAGGGAGGTTATGGCTACACCTTC. As protein: CSVTAQGGYGYTF. This chain connects TRBV29-1 to TRBJ1-2; tentatively, D is TRBD1 (5 bases). V dropped 5 bases and J dropped 5 bases, with 15 bases sitting between them. The CDR3 contains 13 residues. The germline V gene has CDR1 SQVTM and CDR2 ANQGSEA.

This clone was counted only a few times. The chain has TRBV4-2 and TRBJ2-1; D perhaps matches TRBD1 (6 bases). This CDR3 contains 16 residues. Germline V CDR1 and CDR2: LGHNA, YNFKEQ. V lost 4 bases and J 2 bases, leaving 15 bases between the germline ends. The CDR3 DNA reads TGTGCCAGCAGCCGTGGAGAGGGGGATCCCTACAATGAGCAGTTCTTC. The encoded protein is CASSRGEGDPYNEQFF.

The gene calls are TRBV19 and TRBJ2-1; 9 positions agree with TRBD1. Germline-derived CDR1 and CDR2 are LNHDA and SQIVND (reference sequence). CDR3 length: 15 amino acids. With 8 bases clipped from V and 2 bases from J, the junction kept 7 bases outside the gene matches. CDR3 protein: CASRDRAKPYNEQFF. CDR3 sequence (DNA): TGTGCCAGTCGGGACAGGGCGAAACCCTACAATGAGCAGTTCTTC.

The chain couples TRBV2 to TRBJ2-3; 7 bases fit TRBD2. The germline V gene has CDR1 SNHLY and CDR2 FYNNEI. The CDR3 contains 17 residues. V lost 7 bases to trimming and J lost 1 base; unmatched junction nucleotides: 14. In DNA form, the CDR3 reads TGTGCCAGCAAATACCGGTCCTGGGCGGGAGGCACAGATACGCAGTATTTT. Its translation is CASKYRSWAGGTDTQYF.

The gene calls are TRBV5-6 and TRBJ1-1, with a tentative D call TRBD1 (6 bases). V was shortened by 2 bases and J by 1 base, with 15 bases between the two germline ends. Germline CDR1 reads SGHDT; CDR2 reads YYEEEE. CDR3 size: 16 residues. Here the CDR3 reads CASSLVSGEENTEAFF. CDR3 sequence (DNA): TGTGCCAGCAGCTTAGTGTCAGGGGAGGAGAACACTGAAGCTTTCTTT.

The CDR3 spells CASSPLAGGNNEQFF. The CDR3 nucleotides read TGTGCCAGCTCACCCCTAGCGGGGGGAAACAATGAGCAGTTCTTC. The chain has TRBV18 and TRBJ2-1; TRBD2 matches 11 bases. Germline CDR1 KGHSH, CDR2 LQKENI. With V trimmed by 3 bases and J by 5 bases, 3 bases remained unmatched. This CDR3 comprises 15 residues.

This clone was observed a single time. The rearrangement links TRBV5-4 to TRBJ2-3; 9 nucleotides line up with TRBD2. V shed 4 bases and J 2 bases; nucleotides not matched to a gene: 8. Germline V CDR1 and CDR2: SGHNT, YYREEE (reference sequence). This CDR3 is built from 16 residues. The CDR3 is CASSPASGASTDTQYF. The CDR3 DNA follows: TGTGCCAGCAGCCCAGCTAGCGGGGCCTCCACAGATACGCAGTATTTT.

This CDR3 is CASCPGGRETQYF. As DNA, the CDR3 is TGTGCCAGCTGTCCGGGGGGCCGTGAGACCCAGTACTTC. This chain connects TRBV6-5 to TRBJ2-5; possible D gene TRBD2, 7 bases. This CDR3 is built from 13 residues. Germline V gene sequence: CDR1 MNHEY, CDR2 SVGAGI. With 8 bases removed from V and 5 bases from J, the gap between germline ends came to 15 bases.

This clone showed up just a few times. This chain links TRBV5-1 with TRBJ2-2; D not resolved. Per the germline V gene, CDR1 is SGHRS and CDR2 is YFSETQ. There are 15 residues in the CDR3. V was cut by 0 bases and J by 4 bases, with 10 bases left in between. CDR3 loop: CASSLDGPITGELFF. As DNA, the CDR3 is TGCGCCAGCAGCTTGGACGGACCGATCACCGGGGAGCTGTTTTTT.

Only a few counts were recorded for this clone. As DNA, the CDR3 is TGTGCCAGTAGTATAGGAGTCCAGGGGATGAGATCGAACACTGAAGCTTTCTTT. This sequence encodes CASSIGVQGMRSNTEAFF. This rearrangement joins TRBV19 to TRBJ1-1; D may be TRBD1 (6 bases). The CDR3 runs to 18 residues. V was shortened by 1 base and J by 1 base, with 19 bases between the two germline ends. CDR1 is LNHDA, CDR2 SQIVND, per germline (reference sequence). Variable domain in full (rest from reference TRBV19 and TRBJ1-1): DGGITQSPKYLFRKEGQNVTLSCEQNLNHDAMYWYRQDPGQGLRLIYYSQIVNDFQKGDIAEGYSVSREKKESFPLTVTSAQKNPTAFYLCASSIGVQGMRSNTEAFFGQGTRLTVV.

A few counts support this clone. The sample holds other DNA sequences that translate to the same CDR3. The rearrangement uses TRBV19 and TRBJ2-6, with no clear D. This CDR3 contains 15 residues. V lost 0 bases and J 0 bases, leaving 3 bases between the germline ends. Looked up from germline, CDR1 is LNHDA and CDR2 is SQIVND (reference sequence). For the CDR3, the DNA is TGTGCCAGTAGTATAGAGCTCTCTGGGGCCAACGTCCTGACTTTC. This gives the protein CASSIELSGANVLTF. The complete variable domain, with remaining parts taken from reference TRBV19 and TRBJ2-6, reads DGGITQSPKYLFRKEGQNVTLSCEQNLNHDAMYWYRQDPGQGLRLIYYSQIVNDFQKGDIAEGYSVSREKKESFPLTVTSAQKNPTAFYLCASSIELSGANVLTFGAGSRLTVL.

The chain joins TRBV5-4 to TRBJ2-7; D remains ambiguous. The CDR3 consists of 12 residues. Germline V gene sequence: CDR1 SGHNT, CDR2 YYREEE (reference sequence). V dropped 4 bases and J dropped 5 bases, with 10 bases sitting between them. For the CDR3, the DNA is TGTGCCAGCAGCATTGCGTTTGACGAGCAGTACTTC. As protein: CASSIAFDEQYF. The complete variable domain, with remaining parts taken from reference TRBV5-4 and TRBJ2-7, reads ETGVTQSPTHLIKTRGQQVTLRCSSQSGHNTVSWYQQALGQGPQFIFQYYREEENGRGNFPPRFSGLQFPNYSSELNVNALELDDSALYLCASSIAFDEQYFGPGTRLTVT.